This TCR beta chain was sequenced during a study of control samples from healthy donors and cancer patients. Trimming removed 1 base from V and 0 bases from J, with 16 bases in between. CDR1 and CDR2 from the germline V gene are LNHDA and SQIVND (reference sequence). The CDR3 extends over 18 amino acids. Only in-frame clones appear in the TCRdb table, and some are missing; sequencing was by immunoSEQ multiplex PCR. The sample shows 130,000 or so clones, 80% to 95% of them seen only once. Sequencing used blood. This TCR came from a man younger than 35 in good health. The chain recombines TRBV19 with TRBJ2-4; D unclear. CDR3 DNA: TGTGCCAGTAGTATAGGCCACAAGGTCGTACTAGCCAAAAACATTCAGTACTTC. Protein product: CASSIGHKVVLAKNIQYF.